Presented here are 5 T cell receptor beta chains from one specimen sequenced in a study of cytomegalovirus exposure and HLA in healthy donors. The PCR ran on 60 Vbeta and 13 Jbeta primers. The data were produced by immunoSEQ multiplex PCR, yet TCRdb's version contains in-frame clones alone and is incomplete. The data contain approximately 170,000 clones, more than 65% of them singletons. The source material was PBMCs. The receptors here all came from a woman in her forties in good health and CMV-seropositive.

This chain links TRBV5-4 with TRBJ2-7; D might be TRBD2 (7 bases). Per the germline V gene, CDR1 is SGHNT and CDR2 is YYREEE (reference sequence). Trimming pared 4 bases from V and 5 bases from J, leaving 22 bases between. The CDR3 loop spans 16 amino acids. The CDR3 DNA reads TGTGCCAGCAGCCCCGGAGGGGGGGGCGTATTGCACGAGCAGTACTTC. Amino acid sequence: CASSPGGGGVLHEQYF.

The V gene is TRBV5-4, the J gene TRBJ2-3, with 11 bases aligning to TRBD2. V was clipped by 4 bases and J by 1 base; unmatched bases: 8. CDR3 length: 17 amino acids. CDR1 is SGHNT and CDR2 is YYREEE in the germline V gene (reference sequence). The chain's CDR3 is CASSLGVSGGGTDTQYF. The DNA of the CDR3 is TGTGCCAGCAGCCTCGGTGTTAGCGGGGGGGGCACAGATACGCAGTATTTT.

The rearrangement joins TRBV21-1 to TRBJ2-5; the table assigns TRBD2, which was not confirmed against the DNA. TRBV21-1 is a listed pseudogene. This CDR3 contains 18 residues. The CDR3 DNA reads as TGTGCCAGCAGGGGCGGGGACTTTAGCGGGGCAATCAGAGAGACCCAGTACTTC. Amino acid sequence: CASRGGDFSGAIRETQYF.

About this clone itself: Its ends do not fully match the called genes, so a read error is possible. J is TRBJ1-2 and V is TRBV4-1; unclear D gene. The germline V gene has CDR1 MGHRA and CDR2 YSYEKL. The CDR3 consists of 12 residues. As DNA, the CDR3 is TGCGCCAGCAGCCAAGACCACCCCCCCTACCCCTTC. Translating it yields CASSQDHPPYPF.

The gene calls are TRBV7-3 and TRBJ1-1; the match to TRBD1 covers 8 bases. V shed 11 bases and J 3 bases; nucleotides not matched to a gene: 8. The CDR3 is 13 residues long. From germline, CDR1 is SGHTA and CDR2 FQGTGA. This chain's CDR3 is CAVPEGQDTEAFF. The CDR3 nucleotides read TGTGCCGTCCCCGAGGGACAGGACACTGAAGCTTTCTTT.